This TCR beta chain was captured in a study of blood T cell repertoires in COVID-19. About the study: The cDNA or gDNA used as material had been derived from T cells, B-cell-depleted T cells, or PBMCs.

Trimming removed 2 bases from V and 8 bases from J; junction bases left unmatched: 7. CDR3 length equals 14 residues. The germline V gene encodes CDR1 LNHDA and CDR2 SQIVND (reference sequence). Using immunoSEQ multiplex PCR, the repertoire was profiled, and TCRdb retains in-frame clones only, with some absent. The table lists more than 250,000 clones, 86% of them singletons, with 1.5% to 2% in the top ten. The table lists this clone with a count of one. The clonotype originates from a woman aged 45-65 years with acute or convalescent COVID-19. Sequenced sample: peripheral blood. The genes are TRBV19 and TRBJ1-2, with 8 bases identical to TRBD1. The CDR3 spells CASSISAGGGGYTF. CDR3 DNA sequence: TGTGCCAGTAGTATAAGCGCAGGGGGCGGCGGCTACACCTTC. Full variable domain (outside the CDR3, taken from reference TRBV19 and TRBJ1-2): DGGITQSPKYLFRKEGQNVTLSCEQNLNHDAMYWYRQDPGQGLRLIYYSQIVNDFQKGDIAEGYSVSREKKESFPLTVTSAQKNPTAFYLCASSISAGGGGYTFGSGTRLTVV.